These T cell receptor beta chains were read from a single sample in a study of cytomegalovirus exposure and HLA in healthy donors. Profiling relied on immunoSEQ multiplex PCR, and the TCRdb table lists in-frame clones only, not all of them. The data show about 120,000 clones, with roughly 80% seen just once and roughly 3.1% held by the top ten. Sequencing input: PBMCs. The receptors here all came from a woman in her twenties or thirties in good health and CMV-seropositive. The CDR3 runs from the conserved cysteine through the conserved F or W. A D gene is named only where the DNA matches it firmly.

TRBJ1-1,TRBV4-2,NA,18,CASSHEPSMGTMNTEAFF
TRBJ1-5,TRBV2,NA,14,CASSPAGQLQPQHF
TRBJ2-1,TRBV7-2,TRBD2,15,CASSSAGGVYNEQFF
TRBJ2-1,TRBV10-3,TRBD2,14,CAILRGGPGNEQFF
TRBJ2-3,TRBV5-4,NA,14,CASSLIGGTDTQYF
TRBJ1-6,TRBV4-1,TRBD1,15,CASSPAGQGASPLHF
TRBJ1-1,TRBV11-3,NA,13,CASSLQKNTEAFF
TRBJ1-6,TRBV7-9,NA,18,CASSSRPLLRADNSPLHF
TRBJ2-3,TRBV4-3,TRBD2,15,CASSQSWGGTDTQYF
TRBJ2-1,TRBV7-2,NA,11,CASSVVDEQFF
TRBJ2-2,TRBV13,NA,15,CASSTPRAGSGELFF
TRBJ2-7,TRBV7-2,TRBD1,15,CASSPTPGQGYEQYF
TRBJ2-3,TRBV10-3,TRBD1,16,CAISEPGTASTDTQYF
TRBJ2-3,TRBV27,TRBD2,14,CASSLRLAEDTQYF
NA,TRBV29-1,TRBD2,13,CSVEVGGVYEQYF
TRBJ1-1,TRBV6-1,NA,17,CASSEPSGGRTNTEAFF
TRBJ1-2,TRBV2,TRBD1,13,CASRDRAVYGYTF
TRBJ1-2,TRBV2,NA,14,CASSEVRQNYGYTF
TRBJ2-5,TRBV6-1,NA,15,CASSDVDRPQETQYF
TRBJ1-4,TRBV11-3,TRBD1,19,CASSPRSRDRVPINEKLFF
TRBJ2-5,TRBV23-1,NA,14,CASRRGAYQETQYF
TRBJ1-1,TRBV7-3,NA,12,CASSFSGFCAFF
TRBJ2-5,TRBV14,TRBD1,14,CASSYGDREETQYF
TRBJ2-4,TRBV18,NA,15,CASSPLGDAKNIQYF
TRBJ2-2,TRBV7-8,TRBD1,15,CASSPGQGNTGELFF
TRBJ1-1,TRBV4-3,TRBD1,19,CASSQVLPGQGDQNTEAFF
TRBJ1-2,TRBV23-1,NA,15,CASSQQGPYLYGYTF
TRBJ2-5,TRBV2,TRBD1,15,CAGGPLGTEEETQYF
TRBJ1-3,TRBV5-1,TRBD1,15,CASSLAPGQENTIYF
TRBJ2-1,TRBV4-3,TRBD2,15,CASSQGGLAHNEQFF
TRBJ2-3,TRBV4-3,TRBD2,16,CASSQAASGGTDTQYF